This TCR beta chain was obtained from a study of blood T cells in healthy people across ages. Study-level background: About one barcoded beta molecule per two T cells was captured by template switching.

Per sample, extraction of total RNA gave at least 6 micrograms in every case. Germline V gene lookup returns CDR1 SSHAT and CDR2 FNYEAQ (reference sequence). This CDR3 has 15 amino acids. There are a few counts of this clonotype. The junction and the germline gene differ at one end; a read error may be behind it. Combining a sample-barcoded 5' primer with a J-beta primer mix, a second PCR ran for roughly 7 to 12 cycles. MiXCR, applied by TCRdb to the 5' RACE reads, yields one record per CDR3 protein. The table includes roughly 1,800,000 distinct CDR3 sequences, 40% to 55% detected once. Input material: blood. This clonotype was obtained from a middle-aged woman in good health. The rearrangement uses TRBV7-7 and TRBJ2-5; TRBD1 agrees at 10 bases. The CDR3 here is CASSPRQGAWETQYF. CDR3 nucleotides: TGTGCTAGCAGCCCAAGACAGGGGGCCTGGGAGACCCAGTACTTC.